Listed below are T cell receptor beta chains from one sample, sequenced in a study of shared clonotypes between healthy human individuals. Clones were read by immunoSEQ multiplex PCR, and TCRdb kept only the in-frame ones, dropping some. The repertoire consists of over 750,000 clones, with about 97% occurring once and the leading ten covering about 0.21%. The sequenced sample was naive CD8+ T cells sorted from blood. These receptors were taken from a man aged 25 to 40 in good health. Both conserved end residues are part of each CDR3. D genes are given only for firm matches.

>TRBV5-8|TRBJ2-5|TRBD1
TGTGCCAGCAGCATACAGGGGCTACAAGAGACCCAGTACTTC
CASSIQGLQETQYF
>TRBV7-9|TRBJ2-7|TRBD1
TGTGCCAGCAGCTCACCGGGACAGGGCTACGAGCAGTACTTC
CASSSPGQGYEQYF
>TRBV6-1|TRBJ1-5|.
TGTGCCAGCAGTGAAGTCAGACAGATCACTAGCAATCAGCCCCAGCATTTT
CASSEVRQITSNQPQHF
>TRBV7-8|TRBJ2-7|.
TGTGCCAGCAGCTTGGGAACCGAGCAGTACTTC
CASSLGTEQYF
>TRBV11-3|TRBJ1-2|TRBD1
TGTGCCAGCAGCTCCGACAGGGGGTGGAACTACACCTTC
CASSSDRGWNYTF
>TRBV5-1|TRBJ2-1|TRBD2
TGCGCCAGCAGCTTGGCCGTGGGACTAGCGGGAGCGGGTGAGCAGTTCTTC
CASSLAVGLAGAGEQFF
>TRBV11-2|TRBJ2-1|TRBD2
TGTGCCAGCAGCTCCGGGACTAGCGGGAGCGACAATGAGCAGTTCTTC
CASSSGTSGSDNEQFF
>TRBV2|TRBJ2-3|.
TGTGCCAGCCTATCCGATACGCAGTATTTT
CASLSDTQYF
>TRBV15|TRBJ2-1|.
TGTGCCACCAGCAGAGTAGCCCCCCGGGTAGGTAATGAGCAGTTCTTC
CATSRVAPRVGNEQFF
>TRBV6-4|TRBJ1-2|TRBD1
TGTGCCAGCAGTGAAAGGAGTCTGGGACAGGGGAGGCATGGCTACACCTTC
CASSERSLGQGRHGYTF